One and the same sample provided the 28 T cell receptor beta chains below, sequenced in a study of metastatic and nonmetastatic thyroid tumors. TCRdb reassembled clones from the PCR reads with MiXCR. The sample contains 64,000 or so clones, about 17% of which appear only once. Ahead of thyroid surgery, no patient had received treatment of any kind. The sample taken for sequencing was blood. These receptors were collected from a male donor with papillary thyroid cancer or a benign thyroid nodule (not recorded which). Some clones in this sample may be carry-over from other donors' samples.

This clone has ten or more counts. This sequence joins TRBV5-1 and TRBJ2-1; 8 bases are shared with TRBD1. Germline CDR1 is SGHRS and CDR2 is YFSETQ. CDR3 length: 15 amino acids. The V and J ends lost 0 bases and 5 bases, in that order; junction bases with no gene match: 4. The CDR3 here is CASSLAGQANNEQFF. The CDR3 region has the DNA TGCGCCAGCAGCTTGGCGGGACAGGCCAACAATGAGCAGTTCTTC.

This clone was observed many times. This sequence joins TRBV7-2 and TRBJ1-1; no firm D call. The V gene's germline CDR1 is SGHTA and CDR2 FQGNSA. The CDR3 totals 14 residues. V lost 2 bases and J 4 bases, leaving 11 bases between the germline ends. The CDR3 DNA follows: TGTGCCAGCAGCTTACTGTCTACGGGCACTGAAGCTTTCTTT. Its translation is CASSLLSTGTEAFF.

Comments on this clone: This sequence may be a read error, since a much larger clone differs from it by one base. This sequence joins TRBV5-1 and TRBJ1-2, with TRBD1 as a possible D gene (6 bases). Trimming took 4 bases from V and 4 from J, leaving 8 bases between them. The V gene's germline CDR1 is SGHRS and CDR2 YFSETQ. This CDR3 spans 12 amino acids. CDR3 nucleotides: TGCGCCAGCAGCGGGACATCCTATGGCTACACCTTC. Translation: CASSGTSYGYTF.

This chain links TRBV4-2 with TRBJ2-6; 8 nucleotides agree with TRBD1. The CDR3 runs to 20 residues. The V segment lost 3 bases and the J segment 5 bases; nucleotides outside the gene matches: 18. CDR1 LGHNA and CDR2 YNFKEQ come from the germline V gene. The CDR3 reads CASSHTLDRASLLWANVLTF. CDR3 nucleotides: TGTGCCAGCAGCCACACCCTGGACAGGGCCTCTTTACTCTGGGCCAACGTCCTGACTTTC.

This clone is medium-sized by share. This rearrangement joins TRBV6-2 or TRBV6-3 to TRBJ2-7, with D perhaps TRBD1 (6 bases). This CDR3 is built from 14 residues. Germline CDR1 is MNHEY and CDR2 is SVGEGT. Trimming took 6 bases from V and 0 from J, leaving 12 bases between them. CDR3 DNA: TGTGCCAGCAGACAGGGCCCCCACTCCTACGAGCAGTACGTC. Translation gives CASRQGPHSYEQYV.

There are many counts of this clone. V is TRBV6-2 or TRBV6-3 and J is TRBJ1-1; the match to TRBD1 covers 7 bases. The length of the CDR3 is 15 residues. Germline assignment: CDR1 MNHEY and CDR2 SVGEGT. V lost 2 bases to trimming and J lost 1 base; unmatched junction nucleotides: 4. The CDR3 loop reads CASSYLGQQNTEAFF. The DNA for the CDR3 is TGTGCCAGCAGTTACCTGGGACAGCAGAACACTGAAGCTTTCTTT.

There are many counts of this clone. V is TRBV7-2 and J is TRBJ2-1, with no clear D. V dropped 1 base and J dropped 0 bases, with 10 bases sitting between them. Per germline, CDR1 SGHTA and CDR2 FQGNSA. The CDR3 covers 16 residues. The CDR3 spells CASSLVPISSYNEQFF. For the CDR3, the DNA is TGTGCCAGCAGCTTAGTCCCGATAAGCTCCTACAATGAGCAGTTCTTC.

This clone was recorded many times. The V and J genes are TRBV12-5 and TRBJ2-7; TRBD2 matches at 7 bases. Germline lookup yields CDR1 LGHNT and CDR2 FRNRAP. CDR3 length: 14 residues. With V trimmed by 8 bases and J by 6 bases, 13 bases remained unmatched. The CDR3, as DNA: TGTGCTAGTAATCCTTGGGAGGGGTCGTGCGAGCAGTACGTC. The encoded protein is CASNPWEGSCEQYV.

This clone has a count of ten or more. CDR3 DNA: TGTGCCAGCAGCGGGACAGGGGTTAGCTACGAGCAGTACTTC. This codes for CASSGTGVSYEQYF. This rearrangement joins TRBV12-3 or TRBV12-4 to TRBJ2-7; TRBD1 matches 10 bases. V lost 6 bases to trimming and J lost 3 bases; unmatched junction nucleotides: 5. CDR3 size: 14 residues.

The genes are TRBV5-1 and TRBJ1-2; D is unclear. V shed 4 bases and J shed 8 bases, with 9 bases lying between them. Germline V lookup: CDR1 SGHRS, CDR2 YFSETQ. The CDR3 loop spans 11 amino acids. The CDR3 is CASSMAGGYTF. As DNA, the CDR3 is TGCGCCAGCAGCATGGCGGGGGGCTACACCTTC.

The table lists this clone with many counts. The chain uses TRBV2 and TRBJ2-1; TRBD1 matches at 9 bases. This CDR3 spans 18 amino acids. CDR1 and CDR2 from the germline V gene are SNHLY and FYNNEI. Trimming cost V 3 bases and J 4 bases; bases outside gene matches: 13. The CDR3: CASSDRITGGLGYNEQFF. The CDR3 coding sequence is TGTGCCAGCAGTGACAGAATAACAGGGGGCTTGGGGTACAATGAGCAGTTCTTC.

DNA of the CDR3: TGTGCCAGCAAGCCCGGGAGATCCTACGAGCAGTACTTC. It encodes CASKPGRSYEQYF. The chain joins TRBV6-1 to TRBJ2-7; perhaps TRBD2 as D (6 bases). V lost 7 bases and J lost 1, with 11 bases in between. The CDR3 length is 13 residues. The germline CDR1 and CDR2 sequences are MNHNS and SASEGT.

This clone showed up many times. This rearrangement joins TRBV5-1 to TRBJ1-1; 7 bases are a match to TRBD1. CDR1 and CDR2 (germline): SGHRS, YFSETQ. V trimming: 4 bases; J trimming: 8 bases; junction bases outside the gene matches: 14. CDR3 length: 15 amino acids. CDR3 nucleotide sequence: TGCGCCAGCAGCAAACCAACACGGGACAGCCGAGAAGCTTTCTTT. Translating it yields CASSKPTRDSREAFF.

This clone occurred many times. This rearrangement joins TRBV6-6 to TRBJ2-2, with D possibly being TRBD2 (6 bases). V was shortened by 0 bases and J by 7 bases, with 18 bases between the two germline ends. Germline CDR1 reads MNHNY; CDR2 reads SVGAGI (reference sequence). The CDR3 contains 17 residues. CDR3 DNA sequence: TGTGCCAGCAGTTACTCCCTTGGAACTAGCTCAAACGGGGAGCTGTTTTTT. Residues: CASSYSLGTSSNGELFF.

This clone has ten or more counts. The J gene is TRBJ2-1, the V gene TRBV7-6; D not resolved. Germline V lookup: CDR1 SGHVS, CDR2 FNYEAQ. V was pared by 1 base and J by 0 bases, with 7 bases between. The CDR3 runs to 15 residues. The CDR3 reads CASSLVESSYNEQFF. For the CDR3, the DNA is TGTGCCAGCAGCTTAGTAGAGAGCTCCTACAATGAGCAGTTCTTC.

This clone has a count of ten or more. The chain has TRBV18 and TRBJ1-2; D uncertain. CDR1 KGHSH and CDR2 LQKENI come from the germline V gene. CDR3 length equals 13 residues. V dropped 1 base and J dropped 3 bases, with 6 bases sitting between them. CDR3 coding DNA: TGTGCCAGCTCACCACAAAGGTACTATGGCTACACCTTC. Protein product: CASSPQRYYGYTF. The full variable domain, its missing parts supplied by reference TRBV18 and TRBJ1-2, is NAGVMQNPRHLVRRRGQEARLRCSPMKGHSHVYWYRQLPEEGLKFMVYLQKENIIDESGMPKERFSAEFPKEGPSILRIQQVVRGDSAAYFCASSPQRYYGYTFGSGTRLTVV.

This clone was detected many times. The rearrangement uses TRBV5-1 and TRBJ2-2; D unresolved. The germline V and J ends were trimmed by 0 bases and 5 bases, with 14 bases remaining between them. CDR3 length: 16 residues. Germline V lookup: CDR1 SGHRS, CDR2 YFSETQ. CDR3 nucleotides: TGCGCCAGCAGCTTGGGTGGCCTAGGCGTGACCGGGGAGCTGTTTTTT. Translated, it gives CASSLGGLGVTGELFF.

This clone was detected ten times or more. CDR3 sequence (DNA): TGTGCCAGCAGCTTAGATCGGACCAGTTTTGGGTCGAACACCGGGGAGCTGTTTTTT. Its protein product is CASSLDRTSFGSNTGELFF. V usage is TRBV11-2 and J usage is TRBJ2-2; D is undetermined. This CDR3 is built from 19 residues. Germline CDR1 reads SGHAT; CDR2 reads FQNNGV. V gave up 0 bases and J gave up 0 bases, with 17 bases separating them.

This clone was recorded at least ten times. The CDR3 coding sequence is TGCAGTGCTAGGCGGGGACAGCCCCCAGATACGCAGTATTTT. This gives the protein CSARRGQPPDTQYF. This sequence joins TRBV20-1 and TRBJ2-3; perhaps TRBD1 as D (7 bases). Deletions cut 3 bases from V and 4 bases from J, with 14 bases between. Germline CDR1 is DFQATT and CDR2 is SNEGSKA (reference sequence). The CDR3 runs to 14 residues.

The J gene is TRBJ1-2, the V gene TRBV5-1; D is unresolved. The CDR3 loop spans 14 amino acids. CDR1 is SGHRS and CDR2 is YFSETQ in the germline V gene. Trimming shortened V by 0 bases and J by 1 base, and 7 bases separated the two germline ends. DNA for the CDR3: TGCGCCAGCAGCTTGGACACAGATAACTATGGCTACACCTTC. Translating it yields CASSLDTDNYGYTF.

This clone has only a few counts. The V gene is TRBV6-1, the J gene TRBJ2-1, with D unresolved. Germline CDR1 and CDR2: MNHNS and SASEGT. The CDR3 sequence is 13 residues long. The V and J ends lost 4 bases and 4 bases respectively, with 8 bases between them. The CDR3 DNA reads as TGTGCCAGCAGTGTCAACGCTTACAATGAGCAGTTCTTC. This translates into CASSVNAYNEQFF.

There are a few counts of this clone. Given a much more abundant clone one base away, this may be a read error. The genes are TRBV20-1 and TRBJ2-2, with D possibly being TRBD1 (6 bases). This CDR3 spans 16 amino acids. Germline V lookup: CDR1 DFQATT, CDR2 SNEGSKA (reference sequence). V lost 2 bases and J lost 3, with 16 bases in between. In DNA, the CDR3 is TGCAGTGCTAGATATGACGGCAGGGGTGACACCGGGGAGCTGTTTTTT. Its protein product is CSARYDGRGDTGELFF.

This clone has just a few counts. This chain links TRBV19 with TRBJ1-1; D unresolved. CDR1 is LNHDA and CDR2 is SQIVND in the germline V gene (reference sequence). This CDR3 is 13 amino acids long. The ends were cut back, 10 bases at V and 0 bases at J, with 12 bases in the middle. The CDR3 spells CATSRTVNTEAFF. CDR3 sequence (DNA): TGTGCCACCAGCAGGACGGTGAACACTGAAGCTTTCTTT. Drawing the rest from reference TRBV19 and TRBJ1-1, the complete variable domain is DGGITQSPKYLFRKEGQNVTLSCEQNLNHDAMYWYRQDPGQGLRLIYYSQIVNDFQKGDIAEGYSVSREKKESFPLTVTSAQKNPTAFYLCATSRTVNTEAFFGQGTRLTVV.

To note about this clone: A much larger clonotype is one base distant, so this may be a read error. The rearrangement uses TRBV5-4 and TRBJ1-1, with TRBD1 as a possible D gene (5 bases). Germline V CDR1 and CDR2: SGHNT, YYREEE (reference sequence). The CDR3 loop spans 13 amino acids. CDR3 DNA sequence: TGTGCCAGCAGCTCGCCCTGGGGCACTGAATCTTTCTTT. Translated, it gives CASSSPWGTESFF.

This clone was seen a few times. This chain uses TRBV3-1 with TRBJ1-1; D ambiguous. Germline V gene data show CDR1 as LGHDT and CDR2 as YNNKEL (reference sequence). The V and J ends lost 4 bases and 1 base respectively, with 10 bases between them. The CDR3 is made up of 14 amino acids. The CDR3 nucleotides read TGTGCCAGCAGCCCAAGGACGGGGAACACTGAAGCTTTCTTT. Translated: CASSPRTGNTEAFF.

This clone showed up many times. The CDR3 here is CSATRQGTNEKLFF. DNA of the CDR3: TGCAGTGCTACACGACAGGGAACTAATGAAAAACTGTTTTTT. The J gene is TRBJ1-4, the V gene TRBV20-1; 7 bases agree with TRBD1. The CDR3 runs to 14 residues. Germline V gene data show CDR1 as DFQATT and CDR2 as SNEGSKA (reference sequence). J was trimmed by 1 base and V by 4 bases; bases with no gene match: 3.

This clone has at least ten counts. This CDR3 is also generated by other DNA sequences in the sample. The chain carries TRBV10-3 and TRBJ1-2, with D possibly being TRBD1 (6 bases). This CDR3 has 11 residues. Germline CDR1 ENHRY, CDR2 SYGVKD. The ends were cut back, 8 bases at V and 4 bases at J, with 8 bases in the middle. The CDR3 bases are TGTGCCATCGGACAGCGCTATGGCTACACCTTC. Protein: CAIGQRYGYTF.

There are many counts of this clone. This chain joins TRBV6-1 and TRBJ1-2; D perhaps matches TRBD1 (5 bases). Per germline, CDR1 MNHNS and CDR2 SASEGT. V lost 2 bases and J 4 bases, leaving 11 bases between the germline ends. There are 14 residues in the CDR3. The chain's CDR3 is CASSERGPGYGYTF. The CDR3 DNA is TGTGCCAGCAGTGAACGGGGCCCGGGCTATGGCTACACCTTC.